This T cell receptor beta chain comes out of a study of cytomegalovirus exposure and HLA in healthy donors. Study-level points and caveats: Earlier analysis found most TCR beta V segments productive about 87% or about 30% of the time. Several of the most significant clusters were apparently associated with common viral pathogens in a later analysis. A later analysis linked a missense DCLRE1C variant to TCR beta V- and J-gene trimming.

Vbeta (60) and Jbeta (13) primers were used in the PCR. Produced via immunoSEQ multiplex PCR; TCRdb's table is partial and in-frame only. The sample lists 130,000 or so clones; around 72% were seen once. CDR3 length: 16 residues. CDR1 is SGHNT, CDR2 YYREEE, per germline (reference sequence). Unmatched junction bases numbered 13, after V lost 3 bases and J lost 5 bases. The sample holds one count of this clone. Its cognate antigen is unknown. This chain joins TRBV5-4 and TRBJ2-5; 7 bases align to TRBD2. The sequenced sample consisted of PBMCs. The sequence was collected from a man over 45 in good health and CMV-seropositive. The CDR3 loop reads CASSSKRGAGDETQYF. In DNA form, the CDR3 reads TGTGCCAGCAGCTCTAAGAGAGGGGCGGGGGATGAGACCCAGTACTTC. The full variable domain, rest sourced from reference TRBV5-4 and TRBJ2-5, is ETGVTQSPTHLIKTRGQQVTLRCSSQSGHNTVSWYQQALGQGPQFIFQYYREEENGRGNFPPRFSGLQFPNYSSELNVNALELDDSALYLCASSSKRGAGDETQYFGPGTRLLVL.